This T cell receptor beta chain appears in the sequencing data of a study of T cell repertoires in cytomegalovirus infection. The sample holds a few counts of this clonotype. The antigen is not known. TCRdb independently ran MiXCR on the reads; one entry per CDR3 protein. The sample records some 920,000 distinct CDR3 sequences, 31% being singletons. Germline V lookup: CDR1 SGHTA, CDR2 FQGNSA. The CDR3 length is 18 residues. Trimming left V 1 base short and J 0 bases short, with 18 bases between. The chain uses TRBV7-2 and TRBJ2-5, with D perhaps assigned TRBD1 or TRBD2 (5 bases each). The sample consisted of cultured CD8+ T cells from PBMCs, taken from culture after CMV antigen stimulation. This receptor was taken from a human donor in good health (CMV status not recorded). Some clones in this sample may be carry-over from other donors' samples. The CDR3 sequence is CASSLGGMGFSYQETQYF. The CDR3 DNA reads TGTGCCAGCAGCTTAGGGGGGATGGGTTTTAGTTACCAAGAGACCCAGTACTTC.